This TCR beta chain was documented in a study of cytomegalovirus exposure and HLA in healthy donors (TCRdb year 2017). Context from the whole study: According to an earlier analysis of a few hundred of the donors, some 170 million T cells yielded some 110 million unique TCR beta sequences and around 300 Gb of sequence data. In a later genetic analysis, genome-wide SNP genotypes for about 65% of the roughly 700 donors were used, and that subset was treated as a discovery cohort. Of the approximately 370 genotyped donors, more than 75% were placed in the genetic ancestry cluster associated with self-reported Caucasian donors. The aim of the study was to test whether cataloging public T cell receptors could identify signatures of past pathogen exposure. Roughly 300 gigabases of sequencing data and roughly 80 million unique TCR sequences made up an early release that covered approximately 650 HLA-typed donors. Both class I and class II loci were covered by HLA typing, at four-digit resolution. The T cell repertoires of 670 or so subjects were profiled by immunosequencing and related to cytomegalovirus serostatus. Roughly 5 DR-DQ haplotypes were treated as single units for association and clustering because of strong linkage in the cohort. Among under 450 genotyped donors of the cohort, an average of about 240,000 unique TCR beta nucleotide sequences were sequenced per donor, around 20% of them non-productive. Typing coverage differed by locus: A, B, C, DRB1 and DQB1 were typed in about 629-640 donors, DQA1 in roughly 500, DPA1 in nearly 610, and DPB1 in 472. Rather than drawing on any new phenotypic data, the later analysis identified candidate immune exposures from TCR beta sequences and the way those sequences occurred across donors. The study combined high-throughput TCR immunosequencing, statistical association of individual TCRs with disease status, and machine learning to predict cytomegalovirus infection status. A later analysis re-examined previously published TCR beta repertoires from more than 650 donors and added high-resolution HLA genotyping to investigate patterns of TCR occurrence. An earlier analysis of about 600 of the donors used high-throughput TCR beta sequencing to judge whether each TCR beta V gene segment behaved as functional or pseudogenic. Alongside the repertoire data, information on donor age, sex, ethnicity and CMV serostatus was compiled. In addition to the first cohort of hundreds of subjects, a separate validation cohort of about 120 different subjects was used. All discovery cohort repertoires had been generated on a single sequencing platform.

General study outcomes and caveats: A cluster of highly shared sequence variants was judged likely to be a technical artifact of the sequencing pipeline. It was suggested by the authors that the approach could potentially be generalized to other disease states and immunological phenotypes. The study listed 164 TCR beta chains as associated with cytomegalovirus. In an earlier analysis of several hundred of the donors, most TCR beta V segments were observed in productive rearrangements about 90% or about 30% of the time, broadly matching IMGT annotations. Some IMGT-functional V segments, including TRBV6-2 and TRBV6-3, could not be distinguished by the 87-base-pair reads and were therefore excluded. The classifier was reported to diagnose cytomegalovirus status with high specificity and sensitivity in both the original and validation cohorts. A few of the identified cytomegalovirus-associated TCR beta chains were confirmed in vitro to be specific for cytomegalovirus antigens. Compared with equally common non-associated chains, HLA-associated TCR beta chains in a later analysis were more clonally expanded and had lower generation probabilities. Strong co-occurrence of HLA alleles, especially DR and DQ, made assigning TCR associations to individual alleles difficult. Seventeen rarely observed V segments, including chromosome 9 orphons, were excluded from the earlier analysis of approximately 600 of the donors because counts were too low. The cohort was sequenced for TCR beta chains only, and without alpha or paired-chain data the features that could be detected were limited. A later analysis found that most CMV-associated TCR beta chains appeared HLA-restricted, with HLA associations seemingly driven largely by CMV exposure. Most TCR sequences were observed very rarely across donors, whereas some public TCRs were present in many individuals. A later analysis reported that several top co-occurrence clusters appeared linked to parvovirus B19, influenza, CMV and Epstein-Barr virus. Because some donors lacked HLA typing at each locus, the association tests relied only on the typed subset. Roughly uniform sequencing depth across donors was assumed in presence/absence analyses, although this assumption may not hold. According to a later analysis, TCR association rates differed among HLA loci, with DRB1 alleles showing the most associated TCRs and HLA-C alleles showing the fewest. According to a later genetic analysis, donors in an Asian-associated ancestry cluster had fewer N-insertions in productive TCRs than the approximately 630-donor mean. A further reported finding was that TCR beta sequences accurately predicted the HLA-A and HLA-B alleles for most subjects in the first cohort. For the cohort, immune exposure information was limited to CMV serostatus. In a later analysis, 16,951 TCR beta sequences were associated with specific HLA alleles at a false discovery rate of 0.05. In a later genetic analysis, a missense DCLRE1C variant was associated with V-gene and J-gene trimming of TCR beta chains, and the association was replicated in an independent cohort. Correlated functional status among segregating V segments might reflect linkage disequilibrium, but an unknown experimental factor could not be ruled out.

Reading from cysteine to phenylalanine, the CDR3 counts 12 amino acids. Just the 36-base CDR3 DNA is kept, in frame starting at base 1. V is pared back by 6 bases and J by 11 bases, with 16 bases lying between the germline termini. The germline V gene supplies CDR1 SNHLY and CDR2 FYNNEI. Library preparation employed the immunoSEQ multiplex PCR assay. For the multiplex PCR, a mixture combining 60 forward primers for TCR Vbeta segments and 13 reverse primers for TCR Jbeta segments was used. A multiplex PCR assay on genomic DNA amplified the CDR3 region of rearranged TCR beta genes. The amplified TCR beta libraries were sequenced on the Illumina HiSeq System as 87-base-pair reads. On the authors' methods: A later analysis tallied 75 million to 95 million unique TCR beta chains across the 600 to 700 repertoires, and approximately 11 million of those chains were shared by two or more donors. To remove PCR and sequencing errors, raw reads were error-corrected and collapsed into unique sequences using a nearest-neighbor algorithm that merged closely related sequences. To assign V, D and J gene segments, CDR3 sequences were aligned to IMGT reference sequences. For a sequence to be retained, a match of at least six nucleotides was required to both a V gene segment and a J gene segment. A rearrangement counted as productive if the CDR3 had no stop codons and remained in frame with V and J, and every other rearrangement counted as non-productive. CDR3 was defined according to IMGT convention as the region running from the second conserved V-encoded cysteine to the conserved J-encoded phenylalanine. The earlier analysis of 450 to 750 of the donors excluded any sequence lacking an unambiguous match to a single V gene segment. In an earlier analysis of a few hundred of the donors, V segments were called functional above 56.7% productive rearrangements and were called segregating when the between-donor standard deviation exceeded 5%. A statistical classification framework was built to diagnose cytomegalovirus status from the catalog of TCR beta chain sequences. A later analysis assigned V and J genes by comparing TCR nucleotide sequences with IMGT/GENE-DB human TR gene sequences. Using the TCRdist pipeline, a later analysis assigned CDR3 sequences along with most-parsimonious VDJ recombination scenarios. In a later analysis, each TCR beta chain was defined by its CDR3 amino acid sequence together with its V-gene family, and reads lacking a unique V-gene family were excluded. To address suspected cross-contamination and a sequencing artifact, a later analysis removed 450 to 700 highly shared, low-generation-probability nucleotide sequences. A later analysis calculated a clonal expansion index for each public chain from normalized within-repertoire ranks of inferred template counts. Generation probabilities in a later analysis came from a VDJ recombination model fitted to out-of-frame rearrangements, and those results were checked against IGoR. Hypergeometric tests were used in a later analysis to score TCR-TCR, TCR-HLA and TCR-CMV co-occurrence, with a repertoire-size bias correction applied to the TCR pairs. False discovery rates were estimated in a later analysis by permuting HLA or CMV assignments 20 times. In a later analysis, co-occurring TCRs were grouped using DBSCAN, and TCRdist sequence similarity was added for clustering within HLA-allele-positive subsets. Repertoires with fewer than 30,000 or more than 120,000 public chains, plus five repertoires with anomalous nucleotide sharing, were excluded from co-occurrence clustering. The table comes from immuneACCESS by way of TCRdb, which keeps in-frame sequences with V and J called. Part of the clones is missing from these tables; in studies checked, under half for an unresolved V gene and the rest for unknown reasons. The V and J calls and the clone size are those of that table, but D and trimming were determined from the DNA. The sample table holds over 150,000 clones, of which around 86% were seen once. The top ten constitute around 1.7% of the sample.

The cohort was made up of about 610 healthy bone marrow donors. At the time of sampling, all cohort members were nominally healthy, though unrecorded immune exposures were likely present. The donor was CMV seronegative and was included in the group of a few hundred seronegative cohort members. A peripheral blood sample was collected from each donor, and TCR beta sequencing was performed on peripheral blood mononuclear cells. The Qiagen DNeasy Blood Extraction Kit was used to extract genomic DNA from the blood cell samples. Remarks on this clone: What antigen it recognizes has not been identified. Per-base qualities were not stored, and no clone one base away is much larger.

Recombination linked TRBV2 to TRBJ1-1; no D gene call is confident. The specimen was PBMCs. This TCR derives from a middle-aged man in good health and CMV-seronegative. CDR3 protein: CASRGGILNAFF. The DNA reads TGTGCCAGCAGGGGAGGCATTCTCAACGCTTTCTTT.